This T cell receptor (beta chain) was sequenced for a study of patients and donors after allogeneic stem cell transplantation. TCRdb used MiXCR to reprocess the RT-PCR reads, holding one entry per CDR3 protein. Of some 960,000 distinct CDR3 sequences detected, more than 15% appear once; the ten largest clones hold 5% to 6.5%. The CDR3 consists of 12 residues. Germline V gene data show CDR1 as SGHTA and CDR2 as FQGTGA. Trimming cost V 4 bases and J 8 bases, with 9 bases left between them. In its sample, this clonotype was seen many times. The sequence derives from a human donor who was either an allogeneic HSCT recipient or a stem cell or donor lymphocyte infusion donor (not recorded which). It is not recorded whose cells these are; they may come from a transplant donor. The chain carries TRBV7-3 and TRBJ2-1; D remains unclear. Sequenced: blood, either unsorted or a sorted T cell fraction (not recorded which). The CDR3 loop reads CASSSLGHEQFF. The CDR3 DNA reads as TGTGCCAGCAGCTCGTTGGGCCATGAGCAGTTCTTC.